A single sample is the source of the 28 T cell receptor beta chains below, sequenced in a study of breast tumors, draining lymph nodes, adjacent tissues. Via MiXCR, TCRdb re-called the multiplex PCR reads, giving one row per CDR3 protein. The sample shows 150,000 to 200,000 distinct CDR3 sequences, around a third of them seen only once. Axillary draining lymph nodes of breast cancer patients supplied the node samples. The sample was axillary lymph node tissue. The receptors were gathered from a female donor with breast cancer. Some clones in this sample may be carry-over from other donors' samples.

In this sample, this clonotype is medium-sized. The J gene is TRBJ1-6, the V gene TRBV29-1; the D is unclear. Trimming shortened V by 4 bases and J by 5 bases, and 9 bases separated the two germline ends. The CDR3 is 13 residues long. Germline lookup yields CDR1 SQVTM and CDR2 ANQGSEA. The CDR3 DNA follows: TGCAGCGTTGGTGAGGGAAATAATTCACCCCTCCACTTT. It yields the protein CSVGEGNNSPLHF.

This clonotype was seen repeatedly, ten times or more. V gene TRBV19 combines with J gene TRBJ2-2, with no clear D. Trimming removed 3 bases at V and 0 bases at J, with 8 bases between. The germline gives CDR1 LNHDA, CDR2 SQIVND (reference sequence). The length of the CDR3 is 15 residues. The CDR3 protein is CASSIGSTNTGELFF. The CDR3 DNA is TGTGCCAGTAGTATCGGATCGACGAACACCGGGGAGCTGTTTTTT.

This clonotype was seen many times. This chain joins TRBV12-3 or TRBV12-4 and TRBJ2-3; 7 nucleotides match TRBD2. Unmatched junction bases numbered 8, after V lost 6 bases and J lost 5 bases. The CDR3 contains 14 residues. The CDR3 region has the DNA TGTGCCAGCAGACCAAGCGGGGAAGTAGATACGCAGTATTTT. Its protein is CASRPSGEVDTQYF.

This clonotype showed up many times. CDR3 residues: CASSQGDRDGQPQHF. The CDR3 DNA reads TGTGCCAGCAGCCAAGGGGACAGGGACGGGCAGCCCCAGCATTTT. The chain employs TRBV4-2 and TRBJ1-5; TRBD1 aligns across 9 bases. The CDR3 is made up of 15 amino acids. Germline trimming cut 1 base from V and 7 bases from J; bases unmatched to any gene: 5. Per the germline V gene, CDR1 is LGHNA and CDR2 is YNFKEQ.

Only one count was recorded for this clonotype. DNA for the CDR3: TGTGCCAGCAGCTTGCCGGGAAGGCCAGATAGCAATCAGCCCCAGCATTTT. It yields the protein CASSLPGRPDSNQPQHF. V is TRBV7-9 and J is TRBJ1-5, with D unclear. Trimming shortened V by 3 bases and J by 0 bases, and 15 bases separated the two germline ends. The CDR3 consists of 17 residues. Germline V gives CDR1 SEHNR, CDR2 FQNEAQ (reference sequence).

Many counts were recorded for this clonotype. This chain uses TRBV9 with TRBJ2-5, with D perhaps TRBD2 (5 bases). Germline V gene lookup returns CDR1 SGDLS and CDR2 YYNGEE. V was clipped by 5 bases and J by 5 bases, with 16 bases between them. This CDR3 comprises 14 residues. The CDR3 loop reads CASSLFSGGETQYF. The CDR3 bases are TGTGCCAGCAGTCTTTTCTCCGGCGGGGAGACCCAGTACTTC.

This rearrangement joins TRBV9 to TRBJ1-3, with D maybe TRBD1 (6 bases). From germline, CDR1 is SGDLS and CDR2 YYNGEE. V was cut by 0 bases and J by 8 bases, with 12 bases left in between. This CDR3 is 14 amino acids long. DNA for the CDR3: TGTGCCAGCAGCGTAGAGGACAGAGCCTACACCATATATTTT. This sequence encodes CASSVEDRAYTIYF.

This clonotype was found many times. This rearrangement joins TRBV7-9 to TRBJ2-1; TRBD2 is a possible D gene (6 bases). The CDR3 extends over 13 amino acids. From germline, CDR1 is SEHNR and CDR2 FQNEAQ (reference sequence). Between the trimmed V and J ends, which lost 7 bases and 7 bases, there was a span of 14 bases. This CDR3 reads CASILGGFNEQFF. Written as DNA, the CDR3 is TGTGCCAGCATCCTCGGGGGTTTTAATGAGCAGTTCTTC.

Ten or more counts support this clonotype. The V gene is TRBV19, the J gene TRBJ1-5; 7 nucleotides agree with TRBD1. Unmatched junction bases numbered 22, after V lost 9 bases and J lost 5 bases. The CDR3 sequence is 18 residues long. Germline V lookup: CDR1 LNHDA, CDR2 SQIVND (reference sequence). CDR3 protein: CASLEGARTGVFYQPQHF. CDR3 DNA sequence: TGTGCCAGCCTCGAAGGAGCGAGGACAGGAGTCTTCTATCAGCCCCAGCATTTT. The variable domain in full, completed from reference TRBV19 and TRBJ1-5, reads DGGITQSPKYLFRKEGQNVTLSCEQNLNHDAMYWYRQDPGQGLRLIYYSQIVNDFQKGDIAEGYSVSREKKESFPLTVTSAQKNPTAFYLCASLEGARTGVFYQPQHFGDGTRLSIL.

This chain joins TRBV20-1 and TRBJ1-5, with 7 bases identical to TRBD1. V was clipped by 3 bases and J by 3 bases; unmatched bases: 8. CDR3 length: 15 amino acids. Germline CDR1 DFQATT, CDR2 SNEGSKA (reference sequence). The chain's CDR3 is CSASSRGDSNQPQHF. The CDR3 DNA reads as TGCAGTGCTAGCTCCAGGGGGGATTCCAATCAGCCCCAGCATTTT.

The CDR3, as DNA: TGTGCCAGCAGCTTGGAGGACAGGGGAAAAGAGCAGTTCTTC. Its protein product is CASSLEDRGKEQFF. V is TRBV5-6 and J is TRBJ2-1; TRBD1 agrees at 9 bases. V shed 0 bases, J shed 10 bases, and the junction held 5 bases outside the gene matches. The CDR3 runs 14 residues. Germline V gene sequence: CDR1 SGHDT, CDR2 YYEEEE.

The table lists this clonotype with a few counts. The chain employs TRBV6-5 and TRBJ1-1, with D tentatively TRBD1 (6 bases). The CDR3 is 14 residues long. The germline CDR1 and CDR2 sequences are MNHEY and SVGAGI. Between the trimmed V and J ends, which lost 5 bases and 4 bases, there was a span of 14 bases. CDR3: CASSPQGWGTEAFF. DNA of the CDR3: TGTGCCAGCAGTCCACAGGGTTGGGGCACTGAAGCTTTCTTT.

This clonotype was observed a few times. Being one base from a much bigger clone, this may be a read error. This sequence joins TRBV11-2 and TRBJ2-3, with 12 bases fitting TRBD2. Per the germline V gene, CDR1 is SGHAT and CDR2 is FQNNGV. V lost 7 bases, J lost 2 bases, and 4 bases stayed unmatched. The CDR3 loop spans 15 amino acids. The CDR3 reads CASTASGGATDTQYF. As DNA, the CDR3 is TGTGCCAGCACCGCTAGCGGGGGGGCCACAGATACGCAGTATTTT.

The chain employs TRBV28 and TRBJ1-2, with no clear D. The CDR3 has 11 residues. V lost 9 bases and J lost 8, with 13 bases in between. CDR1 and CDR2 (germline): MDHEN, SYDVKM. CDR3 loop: CASSKLLGYTF. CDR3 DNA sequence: TGTGCCAGTTCAAAGCTCCTGGGCTACACCTTC.

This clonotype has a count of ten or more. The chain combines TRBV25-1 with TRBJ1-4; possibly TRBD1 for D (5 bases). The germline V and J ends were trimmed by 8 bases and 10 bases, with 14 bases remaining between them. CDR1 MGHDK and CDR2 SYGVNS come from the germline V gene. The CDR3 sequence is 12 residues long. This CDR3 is CASGLGGGKLFF. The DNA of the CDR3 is TGTGCCAGCGGCCTGGGGGGGGGAAAACTGTTTTTT.

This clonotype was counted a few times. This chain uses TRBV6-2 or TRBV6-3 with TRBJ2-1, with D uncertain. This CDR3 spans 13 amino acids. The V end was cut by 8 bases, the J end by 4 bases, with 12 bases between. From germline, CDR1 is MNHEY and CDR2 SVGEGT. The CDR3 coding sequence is TGTGCCAGCGTTCCGGGTCTTTACAATGAGCAGTTCTTC. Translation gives CASVPGLYNEQFF.

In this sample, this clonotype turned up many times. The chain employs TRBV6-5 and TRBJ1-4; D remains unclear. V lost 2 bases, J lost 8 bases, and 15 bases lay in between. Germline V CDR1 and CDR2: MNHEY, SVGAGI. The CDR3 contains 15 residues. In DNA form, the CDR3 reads TGTGCCAGCAGTTACCTTACAGCGGCGGACGAAAAACTGTTTTTT. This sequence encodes CASSYLTAADEKLFF.

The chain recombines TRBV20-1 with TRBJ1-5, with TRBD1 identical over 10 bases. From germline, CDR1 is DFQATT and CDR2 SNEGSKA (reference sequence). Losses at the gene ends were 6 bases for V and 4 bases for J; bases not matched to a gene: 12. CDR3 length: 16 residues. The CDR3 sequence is CSAISDDRGQNQPQHF. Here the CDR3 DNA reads TGCAGTGCCATCAGTGATGACAGGGGGCAGAATCAGCCCCAGCATTTT.

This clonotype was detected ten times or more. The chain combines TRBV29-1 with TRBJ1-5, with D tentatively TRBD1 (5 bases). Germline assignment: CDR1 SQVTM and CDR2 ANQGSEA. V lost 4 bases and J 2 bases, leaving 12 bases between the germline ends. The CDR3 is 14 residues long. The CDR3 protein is CSVAIGDGNQPQHF. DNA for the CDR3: TGCAGCGTTGCAATAGGGGATGGCAATCAGCCCCAGCATTTT. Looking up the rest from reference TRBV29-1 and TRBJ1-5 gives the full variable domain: SAVISQKPSRDICQRGTSLTIQCQVDSQVTMMFWYRQQPGQSLTLIATANQGSEATYESGFVIDKFPISRPNLTFSTLTVSNMSPEDSSIYLCSVAIGDGNQPQHFGDGTRLSIL.

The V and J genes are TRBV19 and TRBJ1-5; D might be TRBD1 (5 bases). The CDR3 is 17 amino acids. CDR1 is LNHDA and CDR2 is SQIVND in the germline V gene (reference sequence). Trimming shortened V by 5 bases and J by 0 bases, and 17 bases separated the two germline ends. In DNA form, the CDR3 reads TGTGCCAGTAGTTTCGCAGGGAACACCTATAGCAATCAGCCCCAGCATTTT. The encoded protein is CASSFAGNTYSNQPQHF.

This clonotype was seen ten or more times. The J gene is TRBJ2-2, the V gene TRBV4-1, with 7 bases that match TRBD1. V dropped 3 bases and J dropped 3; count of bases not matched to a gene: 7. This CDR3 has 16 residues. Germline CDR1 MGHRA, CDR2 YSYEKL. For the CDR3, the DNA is TGCGCCAGCAGCCATCTCAGGGGGTCGTACACCGGGGAGCTGTTTTTT. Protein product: CASSHLRGSYTGELFF.

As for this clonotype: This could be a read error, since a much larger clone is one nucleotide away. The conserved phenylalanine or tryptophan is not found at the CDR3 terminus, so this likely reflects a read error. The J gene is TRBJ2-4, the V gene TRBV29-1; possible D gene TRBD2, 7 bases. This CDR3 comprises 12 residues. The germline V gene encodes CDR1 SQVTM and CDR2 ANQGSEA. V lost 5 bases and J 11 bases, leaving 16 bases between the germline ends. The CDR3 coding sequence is TGCAGCGTTTATCGGGGGGCGGATCTTCAGTACCTC. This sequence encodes CSVYRGADLQYL.

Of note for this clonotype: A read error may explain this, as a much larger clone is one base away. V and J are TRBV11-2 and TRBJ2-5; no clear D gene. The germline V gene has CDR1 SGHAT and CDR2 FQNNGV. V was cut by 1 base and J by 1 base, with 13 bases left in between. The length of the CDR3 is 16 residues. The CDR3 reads CASSLGAGPRQETQYF. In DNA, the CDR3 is TGTGCCAGCAGCTTAGGGGCTGGGCCGCGCCAAGAGACCCAGTACTTC. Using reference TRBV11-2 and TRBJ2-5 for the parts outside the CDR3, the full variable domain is EAGVAQSPRYKIIEKRQSVAFWCNPISGHATLYWYQQILGQGPKLLIQFQNNGVVDDSQLPKDRFSAERLKGVDSTLKIQPAKLEDSAVYLCASSLGAGPRQETQYFGPGTRLLVL.

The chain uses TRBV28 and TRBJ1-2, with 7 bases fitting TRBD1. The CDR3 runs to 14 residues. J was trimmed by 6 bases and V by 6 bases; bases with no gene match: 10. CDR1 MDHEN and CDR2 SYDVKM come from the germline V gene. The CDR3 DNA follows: TGTGCCAGCAGATACAGGGGAGGTTGGCATGGCTACACCTTC. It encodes CASRYRGGWHGYTF.

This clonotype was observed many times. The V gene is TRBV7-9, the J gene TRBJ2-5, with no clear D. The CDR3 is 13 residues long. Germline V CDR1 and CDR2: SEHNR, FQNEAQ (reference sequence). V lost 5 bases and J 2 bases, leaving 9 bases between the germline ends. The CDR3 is CASSVDGQETQYF. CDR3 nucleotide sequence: TGTGCCAGCAGCGTGGACGGTCAAGAGACCCAGTACTTC. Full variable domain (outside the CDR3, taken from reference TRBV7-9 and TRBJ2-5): DTGVSQNPRHKITKRGQNVTFRCDPISEHNRLYWYRQTLGQGPEFLTYFQNEAQLEKSRLLSDRFSAERPKGSFSTLEIQRTEQGDSAMYLCASSVDGQETQYFGPGTRLLVL.

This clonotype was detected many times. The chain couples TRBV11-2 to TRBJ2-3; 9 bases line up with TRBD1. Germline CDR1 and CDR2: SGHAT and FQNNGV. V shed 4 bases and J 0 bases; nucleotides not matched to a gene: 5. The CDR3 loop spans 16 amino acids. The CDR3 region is CASSSRTGASTDTQYF. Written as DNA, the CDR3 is TGTGCCAGCAGCTCTCGGACAGGGGCGAGCACAGATACGCAGTATTTT.

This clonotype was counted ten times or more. The chain's CDR3 is CSAQRLAGAAYEQYF. CDR3 bases: TGCAGTGCCCAAAGACTAGCGGGAGCAGCCTACGAGCAGTACTTC. The V gene is TRBV20-1, the J gene TRBJ2-7; 12 nucleotides agree with TRBD2. This CDR3 spans 15 amino acids. V lost 6 bases to trimming and J lost 2 bases; unmatched junction nucleotides: 8. Germline CDR1 and CDR2: DFQATT and SNEGSKA (reference sequence).

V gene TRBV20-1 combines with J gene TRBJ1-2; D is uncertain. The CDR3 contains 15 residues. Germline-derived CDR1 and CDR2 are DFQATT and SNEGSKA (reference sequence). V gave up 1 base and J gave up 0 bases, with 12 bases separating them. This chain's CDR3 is CSARGAGTANYGYTF. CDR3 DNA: TGCAGTGCTAGAGGAGCCGGAACTGCTAACTATGGCTACACCTTC.